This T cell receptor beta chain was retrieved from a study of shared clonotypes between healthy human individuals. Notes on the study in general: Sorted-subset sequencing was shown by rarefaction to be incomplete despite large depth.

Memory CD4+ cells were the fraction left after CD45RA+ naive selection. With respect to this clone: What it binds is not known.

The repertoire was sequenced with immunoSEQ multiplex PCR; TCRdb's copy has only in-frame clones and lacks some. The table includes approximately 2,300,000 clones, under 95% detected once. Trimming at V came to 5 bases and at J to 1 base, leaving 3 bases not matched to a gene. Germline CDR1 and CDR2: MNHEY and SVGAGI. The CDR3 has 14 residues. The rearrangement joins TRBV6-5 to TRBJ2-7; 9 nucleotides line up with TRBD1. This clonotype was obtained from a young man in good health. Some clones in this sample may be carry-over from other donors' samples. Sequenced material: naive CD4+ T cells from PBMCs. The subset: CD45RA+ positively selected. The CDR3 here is CASSTTGGSYEQYF. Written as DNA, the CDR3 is TGTGCCAGCAGTACGACAGGGGGGTCCTACGAGCAGTACTTC.